The present T cell receptor (beta chain) was sequenced within a study of T cells expressing NK-cell markers (dated by TCRdb to 2019 to 2021). Describing the broader study: Fewer than ten donors provided sorted CD3+CD56+NKG2C+, CD3+CD56+NKG2C- and CD3+CD56-NKG2C+ T-cell subsets, whose TCR beta-chain repertoires were profiled. Among the eight sequenced donors, seven were HCMV-seropositive and one was HCMV-seronegative. All eight donors whose samples were sequenced were randomly selected healthy volunteers, three of them men and five women. The libraries were sequenced on Illumina HiSeq 2000/2500, MiSeq or NextSeq, producing 2 x 150 bp reads.

To determine HCMV serostatus, a commercial ELISA kit was used to detect HCMV-specific IgG in serum. Ficoll density gradient centrifugation was used to isolate peripheral blood mononuclear cells from blood. On this clonotype: Which antigen it targets is not known.

Overall results and qualifications from the work: In roughly six donors, the dominant CD3+CD56+NKG2C+ clonotypes ranked among the top 10 CD8+ clonotypes, making up roughly 1.0-7.5% of CD8+ T cells. Those dominant clonotypes were again the most abundant among CD3+CD56-NKG2C+ cells in a handful of donors, at roughly 25-60.1%. Whether the expanded NKG2C-expressing T cell clones were specific for HCMV antigens remained unclear.

The CDR3 runs 14 amino acids, cysteine and phenylalanine included. Only the protein sequence is given. The germline V gene (reference sequence) sets CDR1 to LNHDA and CDR2 to SQIVND. The sequencer listed for this sample is Illumina HiSeq 2000. TCR beta cDNA libraries were prepared using 5'RACE template switching, which introduced a universal primer site and unique molecular identifiers. Synthesis of cDNA was primed from the TCR beta constant segment and was followed by two consecutive PCR amplification steps. Processing in the source paper ran as follows. MIGEC was used to demultiplex reads and group the reads by UMI, and MiTCR was used to assemble and quantify clonotypes. To exclude erroneous sequences, any TCR cDNA sequence not supported by at least two reads was discarded. The tcR package was used for downstream repertoire analysis, and clonotypes were matched across fractions by CDR3 nucleotide sequence plus V segment. VDJmatch was used to annotate antigen specificity against VDJdb, with one amino acid substitution in CDR3 permitted. Reprocessed by TCRdb, the reads give a single entry per CDR3 protein sequence, without DNA. TCRdb, not the original authors, processed these V and J calls. The sample has 120,000 to 150,000 distinct CDR3 sequences on record. The top ten clones comprise about 12% of the sample.

The TCR was taken from a man aged 18 to 30 in good health. Donor details come from another sample of the same person, matched by shared clones. The chain is assembled from TRBV19 and TRBJ2-1; TCRdb's D call, TRBD2, is unchecked because there is no DNA. The sequenced sample consisted of blood T cells: a sorted CD56 or NKG2C T cell subset, CD4+ or CD8+ T cells, or bulk PBMC T cells (not recorded which). For the CDR3, the sequence is CASSTSGSWNEQFF.